This record looks at one TCR beta chain sequence and its context. Its antigen is not known. Genomic DNA constituted the template upon which TCR beta VDJ and CDR3 profiling was performed. One entry per CDR3 protein results from TCRdb running MiXCR on the reads. This table has about 43,000 distinct CDR3 sequences, over 55% appearing once. The data are from a study of CD8+CD57+ T cells in acquired aplastic anemia. About the research overall: Sorted CD4+ and CD8+ cells gave an average of 3.2 ug of DNA. Findings of the study overall: Both patients and controls carried the same twenty-nine CD8+ CDR3 sequences.

The trim removed 6 bases at V and 8 bases at J, leaving 6 bases unmatched. The CDR3 has 14 residues. CDR1 and CDR2 (germline): SNHLY, FYNNEI. All patients picked for sequencing had shown, by flow cytometry, an expansion of CD8+CD57+ cells. Patients had not yet gotten any therapy when their blood was taken for sampling. The chain carries TRBV2 and TRBJ2-1, with 11 bases identical to TRBD1. The sequenced sample consisted of sorted CD4+, CD8+, or CD8+CD57+ T cells (not recorded which) from PBMCs. The source of this sequence is a human donor with aplastic anemia. This CDR3 is CASRPDRGHDEQFF. CDR3 in DNA: TGTGCCAGCAGACCGGACAGGGGGCACGATGAGCAGTTCTTC.